In this sample, the clone carrying this T cell receptor (beta chain) turned up a few times. As yet, its antigen is unknown. TCRdb processed the reads anew with MiXCR; each CDR3 protein has one entry. The sample includes some 800,000 distinct CDR3 sequences, 25% to 30% of them seen just once. This sample stems from a study of T cell repertoires in cytomegalovirus infection. Study findings and constraints: HLA-C-restricted CMV-specific TCR beta clonotypes prevailed in the ex vivo response.

The starting material was cultured CD8+ T cells from PBMCs, obtained from culture after CMV antigen stimulation. The sequence was obtained from a human donor in good health (CMV status not recorded). Some clones in this sample may be carry-over from other donors' samples.

The CDR3 reads CASSEDFPPTGYTF. In nucleotides, the CDR3 is TGTGCCAGCAGTGAAGACTTCCCCCCCACTGGCTACACCTTC. V is TRBV6-1 and J is TRBJ1-2; D not certain. Germline lookup yields CDR1 MNHNS and CDR2 SASEGT. The CDR3 spans 14 residues. V lost 1 base to trimming and J lost 7 bases, with 13 bases between them.